These 23 T cell receptor beta chains were all obtained from the same sample, sequenced in a study of T cell responses to AZD1222 COVID-19 vaccine. Generated by immunoSEQ multiplex PCR, the TCRdb table keeps only in-frame clones and is missing some. The table has roughly 70,000 clones, roughly 90% seen once. This material consisted of peripheral blood, taken on day 0 of AZD1222 vaccination. These receptor sequences come from an adult in good health.

This clone was detected once. The chain links TRBV15 to TRBJ1-1, with 7 positions matching TRBD1. The germline V gene has CDR1 LNHNV and CDR2 YYDKDF (reference sequence). CDR3 size: 14 residues. V lost 0 bases to trimming and J lost 6 bases; unmatched junction nucleotides: 4. CDR3 amino acids: CATSRDIGTAEAFF. CDR3 DNA sequence: TGTGCCACCAGCAGAGACATCGGGACAGCTGAAGCTTTCTTT.

The chain is built from TRBV19 and TRBJ2-2, with TRBD1 identical over 9 bases. The CDR3 loop spans 14 amino acids. CDR1 and CDR2 (germline): LNHDA, SQIVND (reference sequence). V lost 6 bases to trimming and J lost 3 bases; unmatched junction nucleotides: 2. The CDR3 DNA follows: TGTGCCAGTAGCGACAGGGGGGACACCGGGGAGCTGTTTTTT. Encoded protein: CASSDRGDTGELFF.

This sequence joins TRBV7-9 and TRBJ2-3, with TRBD1 matching over 8 bases. J was trimmed by 0 bases and V by 3 bases; bases with no gene match: 2. Germline lookup yields CDR1 SEHNR and CDR2 FQNEAQ (reference sequence). The CDR3 has 15 residues. CDR3 DNA sequence: TGTGCCAGCAGCTTCGACAGGGGAAGCACAGATACGCAGTATTTT. As protein: CASSFDRGSTDTQYF.

This chain links TRBV12-3 or TRBV12-4 with TRBJ1-1, with TRBD1 matching 8 bases. This CDR3 region has 12 residues. Trimming cost V 6 bases and J 6 bases; bases outside gene matches: 3. CDR3 nucleotides: TGTGCCAGCAGCACACAGGGGGCTGAAGCTTTCTTT. It codes for CASSTQGAEAFF.

The chain combines TRBV5-1 with TRBJ1-1, with D possibly matching TRBD1 (5 bases). Trimming took off 1 base at V and 4 bases at J, with 11 bases between the two ends. The CDR3 sequence is 14 residues long. The germline V gene has CDR1 SGHRS and CDR2 YFSETQ. The CDR3 DNA reads TGCGCCAGCAGCTTGCGATCAGGGAGCACTGAAGCTTTCTTT. It encodes CASSLRSGSTEAFF.

This chain links TRBV27 with TRBJ2-1, with D unclear. The germline V and J ends were trimmed by 2 bases and 2 bases, with 4 bases remaining between them. The length of the CDR3 is 13 residues. Germline assignment: CDR1 MNHEY and CDR2 SMNVEV (reference sequence). The CDR3: CASSLRPYNEQFF. CDR3 nucleotide sequence: TGTGCCAGCAGTTTACGGCCCTACAATGAGCAGTTCTTC.

This chain joins TRBV28 and TRBJ2-2; TRBD1 agrees at 9 bases. V lost 9 bases and J lost 2; bases outside the gene matches: 10. Per germline, CDR1 MDHEN and CDR2 SYDVKM. The CDR3 covers 16 residues. The CDR3 region is CASQIQGAGNTGELFF. In nucleotides, the CDR3 is TGTGCCAGTCAAATACAGGGGGCGGGCAACACCGGGGAGCTGTTTTTT. Using reference TRBV28 and TRBJ2-2 for the parts outside the CDR3, the full variable domain is DVKVTQSSRYLVKRTGEKVFLECVQDMDHENMFWYRQDPGLGLRLIYFSYDVKMKEKGDIPEGYSVSREKKERFSLILESASTNQTSMYLCASQIQGAGNTGELFFGEGSRLTVL.

The chain joins TRBV9 to TRBJ2-2, with 10 bases that match TRBD2. There are 15 residues in the CDR3. V dropped 4 bases and J dropped 5; count of bases not matched to a gene: 5. CDR1 SGDLS and CDR2 YYNGEE come from the germline V gene. CDR3 region: CASSIMTSGTGELFF. The CDR3, as DNA: TGTGCCAGCAGCATAATGACTAGCGGGACCGGGGAGCTGTTTTTT.

This clone was recorded once. The chain employs TRBV6-5 and TRBJ2-7; 7 bases agree with TRBD1. The CDR3 spans 13 residues. Germline CDR1 reads MNHEY; CDR2 reads SVGAGI. V lost 4 bases to trimming and J lost 5 bases; unmatched junction nucleotides: 5. CDR3 DNA: TGTGCCAGCAGTTCCAGACAGGGTCACGAGCAGTACTTC. It yields the protein CASSSRQGHEQYF.

V usage is TRBV5-1 and J usage is TRBJ1-6; tentative D call: TRBD1 (6 bases). The CDR3 covers 16 residues. V dropped 0 bases and J dropped 4 bases, with 11 bases sitting between them. Germline-derived CDR1 and CDR2 are SGHRS and YFSETQ. CDR3 protein: CASSLEGQTYNSPLHF. CDR3 in DNA: TGCGCCAGCAGCTTGGAGGGACAAACGTATAATTCACCCCTCCACTTT.

This clone was seen once. The chain links TRBV2 to TRBJ1-2; TRBD1 is a possible D gene (6 bases). This CDR3 has 13 amino acids. In germline, CDR1 is SNHLY, CDR2 FYNNEI. V was cut by 5 bases and J by 6 bases, with 13 bases left in between. CDR3 protein: CASSQGYVDGYTF. The CDR3 DNA sequence: TGTGCCAGCAGTCAGGGGTACGTCGATGGCTACACCTTC.

The chain links TRBV7-2 to TRBJ2-1, with D hard to call. The CDR3 length is 14 residues. Germline CDR1 reads SGHTA; CDR2 reads FQGNSA. The V end lost 3 bases, the J end lost 9 bases, and 15 bases lay between the germline ends. This CDR3 is CASSLGHEGSEQFF. The CDR3 coding sequence is TGTGCCAGCAGCTTGGGTCACGAAGGGTCTGAGCAGTTCTTC.

This clone occurred once. This rearrangement joins TRBV4-1 to TRBJ1-2; D remains ambiguous. V lost 3 bases, J lost 6 bases, and 8 bases lay in between. The CDR3 has 12 amino acids. Germline V lookup: CDR1 MGHRA, CDR2 YSYEKL. CDR3 bases: TGCGCCAGCAGCCAGGGCACAGATGGCTACACCTTC. Amino acid sequence: CASSQGTDGYTF.

The V call is TRBV19, the J call TRBJ2-5; 10 nucleotides agree with TRBD2. The CDR3 is made up of 15 amino acids. V was pared by 8 bases and J by 4 bases, with 10 bases of the junction left unmatched. Germline V gene sequence: CDR1 LNHDA, CDR2 SQIVND (reference sequence). CDR3 residues: CASQSSGRSTETQYF. The CDR3 nucleotides read TGTGCCAGTCAATCTAGCGGGAGAAGTACAGAGACCCAGTACTTC.

This chain uses TRBV28 with TRBJ1-2; D is uncertain. Germline CDR1 MDHEN, CDR2 SYDVKM. Trimming cost V 5 bases and J 4 bases, with 8 bases left between them. The CDR3 totals 12 residues. The CDR3 region is CASSTEVYGYTF. DNA of the CDR3: TGTGCCAGCAGTACGGAGGTCTATGGCTACACCTTC.

The gene calls are TRBV5-1 and TRBJ2-1; TRBD2 agrees at 8 bases. Germline V CDR1 and CDR2: SGHRS, YFSETQ. V lost 4 bases to trimming and J lost 5 bases; unmatched junction nucleotides: 5. This CDR3 is 14 amino acids long. The CDR3 DNA reads as TGCGCCAGCAGCACGGGACTAGGGAACAATGAGCAGTTCTTC. It translates to CASSTGLGNNEQFF.

This sequence joins TRBV5-4 and TRBJ2-2; weak D call: TRBD2 (5 bases). The V end lost 5 bases, the J end lost 6 bases, and 8 bases lay between the germline ends. The CDR3 totals 12 residues. Germline V gene data show CDR1 as SGHNT and CDR2 as YYREEE (reference sequence). The CDR3 nucleotides read TGTGCCAGCAGGGCCGGGGCCGGGGAGCTGTTTTTT. Its protein is CASRAGAGELFF.

The chain recombines TRBV28 with TRBJ2-3, with a tentative D call TRBD2 (6 bases). CDR3 length equals 18 residues. Trimming removed 6 bases at V and 0 bases at J, with 22 bases between. Germline V gene lookup returns CDR1 MDHEN and CDR2 SYDVKM. CDR3 DNA: TGTGCCAGCAGCCCGAGATTTGGCAGGAGGGTTAGCACAGATACGCAGTATTTT. Amino acid sequence: CASSPRFGRRVSTDTQYF. Drawing the rest from reference TRBV28 and TRBJ2-3, the complete variable domain is DVKVTQSSRYLVKRTGEKVFLECVQDMDHENMFWYRQDPGLGLRLIYFSYDVKMKEKGDIPEGYSVSREKKERFSLILESASTNQTSMYLCASSPRFGRRVSTDTQYFGPGTRLTVL.

The genes are TRBV6-5 and TRBJ2-3; D might be TRBD1 or TRBD2, each matching 5 bases. V was pared by 6 bases and J by 4 bases, with 11 bases between. Germline V gene lookup returns CDR1 MNHEY and CDR2 SVGAGI. The CDR3 contains 13 residues. The CDR3 sequence is CASSPMGADTQYF. The CDR3 coding sequence is TGTGCCAGCAGCCCAATGGGGGCAGATACGCAGTATTTT.

V usage is TRBV5-5 and J usage is TRBJ1-4; D not resolved. The length of the CDR3 is 13 residues. CDR1 is SGHKS and CDR2 is YYEKEE in the germline V gene (reference sequence). V lost 2 bases to trimming and J lost 6 bases, with 8 bases between them. The CDR3 DNA is TGTGCCAGCAGCTTTCGGGAGTATGAAAAACTGTTTTTT. Translation gives CASSFREYEKLFF.

The chain carries TRBV30 and TRBJ1-1, with D unresolved. Germline CDR1 is GTSNPN and CDR2 is SVGIG (reference sequence). The V end lost 0 bases, the J end lost 0 bases, and 11 bases lay between the germline ends. The CDR3 is made up of 15 amino acids. DNA of the CDR3: TGTGCCTGGAGTGTACCCAGGCACATGAACACTGAAGCTTTCTTT. As protein: CAWSVPRHMNTEAFF.

This chain links TRBV7-2 with TRBJ1-3, with TRBD1 as a possible D gene (6 bases). Trimming left V 1 base short and J 5 bases short, with 9 bases between. Germline V gene data show CDR1 as SGHTA and CDR2 as FQGNSA. This CDR3 spans 14 amino acids. CDR3 sequence (DNA): TGTGCCAGCAGCTTAGAACAGGGAAGAAACACCATATATTTT. It specifies CASSLEQGRNTIYF.

V and J are TRBV24-1 and TRBJ2-5; TRBD1 or TRBD2 may be the D gene (7 bases each). The ends were cut back, 5 bases at V and 5 bases at J, with 20 bases in the middle. This CDR3 comprises 16 residues. CDR1 KGHDR and CDR2 SFDVKD come from the germline V gene. The CDR3 sequence is CATSGSREVRGETQYF. In nucleotides, the CDR3 is TGTGCCACCAGTGGATCACGGGAGGTCAGGGGGGAGACCCAGTACTTC.